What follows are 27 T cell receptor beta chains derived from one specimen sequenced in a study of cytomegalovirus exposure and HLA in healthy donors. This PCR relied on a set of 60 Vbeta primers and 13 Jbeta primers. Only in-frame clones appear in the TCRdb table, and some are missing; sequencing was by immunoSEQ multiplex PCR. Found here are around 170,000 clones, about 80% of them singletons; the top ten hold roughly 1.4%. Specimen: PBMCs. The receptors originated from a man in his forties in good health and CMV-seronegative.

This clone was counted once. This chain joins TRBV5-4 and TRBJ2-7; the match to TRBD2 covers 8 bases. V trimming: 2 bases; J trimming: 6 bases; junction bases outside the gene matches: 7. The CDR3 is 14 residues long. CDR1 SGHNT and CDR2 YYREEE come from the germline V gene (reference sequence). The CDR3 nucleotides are TGTGCCAGCAGCTTCCAGCGGGAGAATGTCGAGCAGTACTTC. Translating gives CASSFQRENVEQYF.

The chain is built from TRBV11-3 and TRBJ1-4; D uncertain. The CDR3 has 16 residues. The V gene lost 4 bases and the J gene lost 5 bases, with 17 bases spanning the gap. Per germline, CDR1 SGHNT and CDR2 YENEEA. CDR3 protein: CASSSPREVVNEKLFF. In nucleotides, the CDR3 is TGTGCCAGCAGCTCCCCAAGGGAGGTGGTAAATGAAAAACTGTTTTTT. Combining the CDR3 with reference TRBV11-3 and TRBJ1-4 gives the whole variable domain EAGVVQSPRYKIIEKKQPVAFWCNPISGHNTLYWYLQNLGQGPELLIRYENEEAVDDSQLPKDRFSAERLKGVDSTLKIQPAELGDSAVYLCASSSPREVVNEKLFFGSGTQLSVL.

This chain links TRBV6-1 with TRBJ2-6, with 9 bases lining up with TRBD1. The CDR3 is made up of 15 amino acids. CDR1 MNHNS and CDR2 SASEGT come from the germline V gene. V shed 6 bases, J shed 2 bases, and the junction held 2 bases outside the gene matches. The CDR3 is CASRTGGAGANVLTF. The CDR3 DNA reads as TGTGCCAGCAGAACAGGGGGCGCTGGGGCCAACGTCCTGACTTTC.

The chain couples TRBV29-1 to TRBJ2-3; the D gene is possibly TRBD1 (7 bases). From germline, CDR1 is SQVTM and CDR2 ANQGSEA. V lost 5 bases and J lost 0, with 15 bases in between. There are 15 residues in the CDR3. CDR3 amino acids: CSVTPTGTSTDTQYF. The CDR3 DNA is TGCAGCGTTACCCCGACAGGGACTAGCACAGATACGCAGTATTTT.

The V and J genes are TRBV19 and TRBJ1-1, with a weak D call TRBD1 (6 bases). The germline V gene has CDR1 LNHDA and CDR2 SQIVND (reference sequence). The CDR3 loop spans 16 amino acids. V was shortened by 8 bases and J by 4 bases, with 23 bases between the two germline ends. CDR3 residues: CASYPTGQITATEAFF. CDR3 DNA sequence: TGTGCCAGTTACCCTACTGGACAGATAACTGCCACTGAAGCTTTCTTT.

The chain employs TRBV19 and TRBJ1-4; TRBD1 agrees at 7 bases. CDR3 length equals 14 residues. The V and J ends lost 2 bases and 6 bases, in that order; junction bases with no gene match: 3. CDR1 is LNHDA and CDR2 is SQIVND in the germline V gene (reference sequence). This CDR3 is CASSITGTDEKLFF. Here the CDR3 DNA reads TGTGCCAGTAGTATAACCGGGACAGATGAAAAACTGTTTTTT.

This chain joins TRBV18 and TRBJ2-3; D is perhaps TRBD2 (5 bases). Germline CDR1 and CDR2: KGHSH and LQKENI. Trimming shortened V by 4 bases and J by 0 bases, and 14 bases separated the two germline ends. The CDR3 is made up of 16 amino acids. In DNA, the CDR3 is TGTGCCAGCTCACTGGGCGGCGCGGGTAGCACAGATACGCAGTATTTT. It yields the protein CASSLGGAGSTDTQYF.

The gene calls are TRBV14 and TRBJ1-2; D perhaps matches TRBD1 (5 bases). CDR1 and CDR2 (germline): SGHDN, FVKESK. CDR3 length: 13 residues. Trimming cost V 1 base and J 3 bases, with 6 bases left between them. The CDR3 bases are TGTGCCAGCAGCCAAGGCAGGGACTATGGCTACACCTTC. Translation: CASSQGRDYGYTF. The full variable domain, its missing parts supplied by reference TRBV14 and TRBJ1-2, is EAGVTQFPSHSVIEKGQTVTLRCDPISGHDNLYWYRRVMGKEIKFLLHFVKESKQDESGMPNNRFLAERTGGTYSTLKVQPAELEDSGVYFCASSQGRDYGYTFGSGTRLTVV.

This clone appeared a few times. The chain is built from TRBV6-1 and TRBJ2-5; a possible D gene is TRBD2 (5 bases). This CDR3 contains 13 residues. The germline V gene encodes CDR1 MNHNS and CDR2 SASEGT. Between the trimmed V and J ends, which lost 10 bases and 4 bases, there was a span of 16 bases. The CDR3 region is CATQRGFGETQYF. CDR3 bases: TGTGCCACCCAGCGAGGGTTTGGAGAGACCCAGTACTTC.

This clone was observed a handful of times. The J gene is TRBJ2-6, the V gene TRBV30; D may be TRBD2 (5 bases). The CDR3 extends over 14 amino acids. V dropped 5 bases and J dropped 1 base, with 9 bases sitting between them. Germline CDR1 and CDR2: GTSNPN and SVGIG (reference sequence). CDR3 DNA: TGTGCCTGGGAGAGGGTATCTGGGGCCAACGTCCTGACTTTC. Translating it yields CAWERVSGANVLTF.

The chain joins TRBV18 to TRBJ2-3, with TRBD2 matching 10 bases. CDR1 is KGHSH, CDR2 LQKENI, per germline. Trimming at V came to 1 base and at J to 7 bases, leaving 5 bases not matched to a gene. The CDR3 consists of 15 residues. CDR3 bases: TGTGCCAGCTCACCACAGCGGGAGGGTTCAAATACGCAGTATTTT. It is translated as CASSPQREGSNTQYF.

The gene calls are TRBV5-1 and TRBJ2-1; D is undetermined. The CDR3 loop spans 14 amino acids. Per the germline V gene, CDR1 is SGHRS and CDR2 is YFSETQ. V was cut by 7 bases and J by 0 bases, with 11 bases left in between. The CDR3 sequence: CASLPIPSYNEQFF. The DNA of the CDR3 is TGCGCCAGCCTTCCTATACCCTCCTACAATGAGCAGTTCTTC.

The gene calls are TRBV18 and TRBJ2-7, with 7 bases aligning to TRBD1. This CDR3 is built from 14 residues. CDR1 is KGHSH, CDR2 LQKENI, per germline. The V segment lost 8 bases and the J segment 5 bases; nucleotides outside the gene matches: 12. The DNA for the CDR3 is TGTGCCAGCCAAGGGTCCGGGACAGACCACGAGCAGTACTTC. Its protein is CASQGSGTDHEQYF.

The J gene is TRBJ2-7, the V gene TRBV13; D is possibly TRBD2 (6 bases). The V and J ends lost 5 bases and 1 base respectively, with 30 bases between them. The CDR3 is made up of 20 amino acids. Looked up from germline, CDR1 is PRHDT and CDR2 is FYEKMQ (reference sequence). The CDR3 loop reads CASSPAPREWKAGRSYEQYF. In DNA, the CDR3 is TGTGCCAGCAGCCCAGCCCCCCGGGAGTGGAAAGCGGGCCGGTCCTACGAGCAGTACTTC. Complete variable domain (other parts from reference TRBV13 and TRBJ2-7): AAGVIQSPRHLIKEKRETATLKCYPIPRHDTVYWYQQGPGQDPQFLISFYEKMQSDKGSIPDRFSAQQFSDYHSELNMSSLELGDSALYFCASSPAPREWKAGRSYEQYFGPGTRLTVT.

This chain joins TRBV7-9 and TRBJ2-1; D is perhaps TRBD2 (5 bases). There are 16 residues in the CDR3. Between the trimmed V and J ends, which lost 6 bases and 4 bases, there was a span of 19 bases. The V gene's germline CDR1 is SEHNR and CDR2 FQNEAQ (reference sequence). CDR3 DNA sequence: TGTGCCAGCAGTTACCCCCCCGCCAGCGGATACAATGAGCAGTTCTTC. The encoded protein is CASSYPPASGYNEQFF.

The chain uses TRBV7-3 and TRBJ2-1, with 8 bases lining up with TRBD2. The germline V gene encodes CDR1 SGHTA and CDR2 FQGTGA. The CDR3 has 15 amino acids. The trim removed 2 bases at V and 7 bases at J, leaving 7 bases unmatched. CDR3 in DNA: TGTGCCAGCAGCTTATCGCGGGGGGCGGGAAATGAGCAGTTCTTC. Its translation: CASSLSRGAGNEQFF.

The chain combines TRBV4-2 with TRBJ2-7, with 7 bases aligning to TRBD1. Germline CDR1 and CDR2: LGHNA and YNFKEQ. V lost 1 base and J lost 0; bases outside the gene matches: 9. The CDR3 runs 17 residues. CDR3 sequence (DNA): TGTGCCAGCAGCCAAGTCCGCAGGGGGTTGGGCTCCTACGAGCAGTACTTC. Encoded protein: CASSQVRRGLGSYEQYF.

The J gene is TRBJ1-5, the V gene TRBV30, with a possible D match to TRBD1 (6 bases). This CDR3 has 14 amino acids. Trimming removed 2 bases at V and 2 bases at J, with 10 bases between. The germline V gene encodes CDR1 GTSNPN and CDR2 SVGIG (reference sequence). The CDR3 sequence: CAWSLGAGNQPQHF. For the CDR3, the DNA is TGTGCCTGGAGTCTGGGGGCGGGCAATCAGCCCCAGCATTTT.

The CDR3 sequence is CAWIETGSSYNSPLHF. The CDR3 nucleotides are TGTGCCTGGATCGAAACGGGGAGCTCCTATAATTCACCCCTCCACTTT. V usage is TRBV30 and J usage is TRBJ1-6; D gene unclear. The germline CDR1 and CDR2 sequences are GTSNPN and SVGIG (reference sequence). The germline V and J ends were trimmed by 4 bases and 0 bases, with 13 bases remaining between them. The CDR3 has 16 residues.

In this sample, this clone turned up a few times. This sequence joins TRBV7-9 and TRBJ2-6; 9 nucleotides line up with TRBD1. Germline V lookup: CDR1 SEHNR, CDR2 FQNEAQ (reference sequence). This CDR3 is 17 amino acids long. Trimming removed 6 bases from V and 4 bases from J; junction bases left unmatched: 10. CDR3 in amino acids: CASSPGTGLLGANVLTF. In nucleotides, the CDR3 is TGTGCCAGCAGTCCCGGGACAGGGCTCTTGGGGGCCAACGTCCTGACTTTC.

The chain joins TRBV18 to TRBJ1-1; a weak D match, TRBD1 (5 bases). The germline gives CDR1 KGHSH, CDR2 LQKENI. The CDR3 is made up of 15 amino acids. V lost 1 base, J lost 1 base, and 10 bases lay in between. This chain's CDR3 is CASSPQGSENTEAFF. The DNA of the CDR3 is TGTGCCAGCTCACCACAGGGGTCGGAGAACACTGAAGCTTTCTTT.

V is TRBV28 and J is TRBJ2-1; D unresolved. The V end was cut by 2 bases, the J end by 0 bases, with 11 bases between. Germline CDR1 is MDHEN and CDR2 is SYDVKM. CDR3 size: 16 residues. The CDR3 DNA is TGTGCCAGCAGTTTAGTACAGCAAGTCTCCTACAATGAGCAGTTCTTC. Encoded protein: CASSLVQQVSYNEQFF.

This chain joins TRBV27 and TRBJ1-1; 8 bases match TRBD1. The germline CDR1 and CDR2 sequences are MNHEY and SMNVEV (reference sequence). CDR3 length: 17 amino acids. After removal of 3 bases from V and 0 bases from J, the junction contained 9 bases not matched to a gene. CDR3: CASSFWAGGNMNTEAFF. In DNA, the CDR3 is TGTGCCAGCAGTTTCTGGGCAGGGGGCAACATGAACACTGAAGCTTTCTTT.

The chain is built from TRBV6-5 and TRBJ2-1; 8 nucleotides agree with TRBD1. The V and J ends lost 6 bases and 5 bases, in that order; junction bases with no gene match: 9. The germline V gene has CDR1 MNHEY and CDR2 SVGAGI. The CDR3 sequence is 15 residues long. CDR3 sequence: CASSSRTGRNNEQFF. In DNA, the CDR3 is TGTGCCAGCAGCTCTCGGACAGGGCGGAACAATGAGCAGTTCTTC.

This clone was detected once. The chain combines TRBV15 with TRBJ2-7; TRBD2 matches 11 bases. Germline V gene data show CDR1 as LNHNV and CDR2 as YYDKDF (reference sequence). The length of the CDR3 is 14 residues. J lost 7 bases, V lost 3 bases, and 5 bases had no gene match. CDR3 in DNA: TGTGCCACCAGCAGTAGCGGGAGGGCCTCGGAGCAGTACTTC. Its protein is CATSSSGRASEQYF.

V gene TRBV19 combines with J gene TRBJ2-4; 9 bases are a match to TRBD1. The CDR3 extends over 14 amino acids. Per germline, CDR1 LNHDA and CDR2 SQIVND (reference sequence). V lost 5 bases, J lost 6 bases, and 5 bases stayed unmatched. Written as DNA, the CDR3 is TGTGCCAGTAGTGCGGGACAGGGAGGAAACATTCAGTACTTC. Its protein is CASSAGQGGNIQYF.

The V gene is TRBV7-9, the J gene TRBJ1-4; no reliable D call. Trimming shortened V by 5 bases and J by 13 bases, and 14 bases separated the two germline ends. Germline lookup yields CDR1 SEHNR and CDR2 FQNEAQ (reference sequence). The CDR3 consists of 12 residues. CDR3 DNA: TGTGCCAGCAGCCCCCTTCAGGATCGACTGTTTTTT. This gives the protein CASSPLQDRLFF.